This paragraph covers one T cell receptor (beta chain) sequence. This sample was taken from a study of OX40 agonist ivuxolimab in advanced cancers. Study-wide background: Treatment of patients was with ivuxolimab, an agonistic anti-OX40 (CD134) antibody. In this trial design, patients received ivuxolimab intravenously at 0.01 to 10 mg/kg every 2 weeks.

The table came from immunoSEQ multiplex PCR; TCRdb's copy has only in-frame clones and leaves some out. The data contain more than 35,000 clones, about 89% of them singletons. The sequences come from CD4+ or CD8+ T cells sorted from blood, collected in a trial of the OX40 agonist ivuxolimab. This clonotype was obtained from an adult with an advanced solid tumor such as melanoma, head and neck, liver or kidney cancer.

CDR3 protein: CASSGSGAGTDTQYF. The DNA for the CDR3 is TGTGCCAGCAGTGGCTCCGGTGCTGGCACAGATACGCAGTATTTT. The rearrangement links TRBV6-1 to TRBJ2-3; D gene unclear. The V end lost 4 bases, the J end lost 1 base, and 12 bases lay between the germline ends. Germline values: CDR1 MNHNS, CDR2 SASEGT. The CDR3 extends over 15 amino acids.